The rows below give T cell receptor beta chains drawn from one sample of a study of circulating tumor DNA in untreated peripheral T-cell lymphoma. The repertoire was sequenced with immunoSEQ multiplex PCR; TCRdb's copy has only in-frame clones and lacks some. The sample consists of about 110 clones, 77% of them appearing once. Sequenced input: cell-free DNA from blood serum. The origin of the receptors is a human donor with peripheral T-cell lymphoma. Each CDR3 is given with its conserved first and last residue. A D gene is named only where the DNA matches it firmly.

TRBJ2-5 . TRBV5-5 CASSLVETQYF TGTGCCAGCAGCTTAGTAGAGACCCAGTACTTC
TRBJ2-7 . TRBV6-1 CASSESRGNGYEQYF TGTGCCAGCAGTGAAAGTCGAGGGAATGGGTACGAGCAGTACTTC
TRBJ1-1 . TRBV30 CACTQENTEAFF TGTGCCTGTACCCAAGAGAACACTGAAGCTTTCTTT
TRBJ1-4 TRBD1 TRBV6-6 CASSHRGTNEKLFF TGTGCCAGCAGCCACAGGGGAACTAATGAAAAACTGTTTTTT
TRBJ1-5 . TRBV13 CASSFGPRNQPQHF TGTGCCAGCAGCTTCGGGCCGAGGAATCAGCCCCAGCATTTT
TRBJ1-5 . TRBV30 CAWSVGRRNQPQHF TGTGCCTGGAGTGTAGGCAGGAGAAATCAGCCCCAGCATTTT
TRBJ1-4 TRBD1 TRBV27 CASSYRGSTNEKLFF TGTGCCAGCAGCTACAGGGGGTCAACTAATGAAAAACTGTTTTTT
TRBJ1-2 TRBD1 TRBV29-1 CSVEDPTGADGYTF TGCAGCGTTGAAGACCCGACAGGGGCGGACGGCTACACCTTC
TRBJ1-1 . TRBV5-4 CASSQDKDNKAFF TGTGCCAGCAGCCAAGACAAAGACAACAAAGCTTTCTTT
TRBJ1-5 TRBD1 TRBV4-1 CASSQGYRDRGNQPQHF TGCGCCAGCAGCCAGGGATACAGGGACAGGGGTAATCAGCCCCAGCATTTT